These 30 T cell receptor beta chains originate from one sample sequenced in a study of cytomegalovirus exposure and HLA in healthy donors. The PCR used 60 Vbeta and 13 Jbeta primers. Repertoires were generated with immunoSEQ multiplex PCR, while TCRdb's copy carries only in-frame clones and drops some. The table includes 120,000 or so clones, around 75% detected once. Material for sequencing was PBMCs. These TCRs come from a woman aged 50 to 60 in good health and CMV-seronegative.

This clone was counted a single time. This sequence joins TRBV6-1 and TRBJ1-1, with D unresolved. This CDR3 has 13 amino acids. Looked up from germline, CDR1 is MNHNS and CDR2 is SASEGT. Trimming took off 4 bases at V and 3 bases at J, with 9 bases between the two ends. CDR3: CASSVTTDTEAFF. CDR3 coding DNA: TGTGCCAGCAGTGTCACAACCGACACTGAAGCTTTCTTT.

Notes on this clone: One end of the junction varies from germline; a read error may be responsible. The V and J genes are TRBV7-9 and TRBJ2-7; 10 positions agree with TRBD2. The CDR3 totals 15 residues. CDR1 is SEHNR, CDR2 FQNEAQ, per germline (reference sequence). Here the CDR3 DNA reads TGTTCCAGCAGCTTAGCGCTAGCGGGAGTGGCTGAGCAGTACTTC. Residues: CSSSLALAGVAEQYF. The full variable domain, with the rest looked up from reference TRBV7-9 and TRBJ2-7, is DTGVSQNPRHKITKRGQNVTFRCDPISEHNRLYWYRQTLGQGPEFLTYFQNEAQLEKSRLLSDRFSAERPKGSFSTLEIQRTEQGDSAMYLCSSSLALAGVAEQYFGPGTRLTVT.

The CDR3 loop is CASSQVLAGEQYF. CDR3 bases: TGTGCCAGCAGCCAAGTCCTAGCTGGAGAGCAGTACTTC. The genes are TRBV14 and TRBJ2-7; maybe TRBD2 (5 bases). Germline V gives CDR1 SGHDN, CDR2 FVKESK. This CDR3 is 13 amino acids long. The ends were cut back, 1 base at V and 7 bases at J, with 11 bases in the middle.

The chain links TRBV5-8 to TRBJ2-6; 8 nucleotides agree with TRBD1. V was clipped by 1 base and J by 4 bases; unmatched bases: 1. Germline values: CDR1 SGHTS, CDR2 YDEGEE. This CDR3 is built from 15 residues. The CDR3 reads CASSLQGAGANVLTF. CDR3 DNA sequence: TGTGCCAGCAGCTTGCAGGGGGCCGGGGCCAACGTCCTGACTTTC.

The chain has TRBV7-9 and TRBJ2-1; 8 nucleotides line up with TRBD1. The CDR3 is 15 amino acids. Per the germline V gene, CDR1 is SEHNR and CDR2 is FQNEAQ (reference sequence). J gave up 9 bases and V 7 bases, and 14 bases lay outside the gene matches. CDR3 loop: CASTPLLDRVGEQFF. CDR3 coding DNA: TGTGCCAGCACCCCCCTTTTGGACAGGGTGGGTGAGCAGTTCTTC.

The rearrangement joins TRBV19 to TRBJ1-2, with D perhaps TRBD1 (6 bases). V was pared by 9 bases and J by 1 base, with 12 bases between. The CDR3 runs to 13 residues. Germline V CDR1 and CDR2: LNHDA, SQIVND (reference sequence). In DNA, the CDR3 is TGTGCCAGCGAACAGGGATTTAACTATGGCTACACCTTC. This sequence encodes CASEQGFNYGYTF. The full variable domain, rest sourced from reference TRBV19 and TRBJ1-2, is DGGITQSPKYLFRKEGQNVTLSCEQNLNHDAMYWYRQDPGQGLRLIYYSQIVNDFQKGDIAEGYSVSREKKESFPLTVTSAQKNPTAFYLCASEQGFNYGYTFGSGTRLTVV.

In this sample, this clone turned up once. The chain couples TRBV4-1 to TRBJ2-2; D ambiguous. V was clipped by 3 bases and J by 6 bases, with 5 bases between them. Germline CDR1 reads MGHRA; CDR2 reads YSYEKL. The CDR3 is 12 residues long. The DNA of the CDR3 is TGCGCCAGCAGCCACCATTCCGGGGAGCTGTTTTTT. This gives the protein CASSHHSGELFF.

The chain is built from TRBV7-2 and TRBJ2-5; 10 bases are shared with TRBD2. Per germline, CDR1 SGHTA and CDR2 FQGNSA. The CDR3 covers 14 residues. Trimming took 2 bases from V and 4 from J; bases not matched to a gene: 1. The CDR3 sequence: CASSLPSGGETQYF. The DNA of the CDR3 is TGTGCCAGCAGCTTACCTAGCGGGGGAGAGACCCAGTACTTC.

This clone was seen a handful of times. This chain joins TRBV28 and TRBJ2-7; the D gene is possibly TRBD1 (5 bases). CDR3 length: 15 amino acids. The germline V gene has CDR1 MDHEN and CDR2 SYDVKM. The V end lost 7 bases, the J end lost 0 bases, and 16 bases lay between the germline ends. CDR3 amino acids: CASKGLLFDSYEQYF. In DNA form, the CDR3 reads TGTGCCAGCAAGGGGCTCCTTTTCGACTCCTACGAGCAGTACTTC.

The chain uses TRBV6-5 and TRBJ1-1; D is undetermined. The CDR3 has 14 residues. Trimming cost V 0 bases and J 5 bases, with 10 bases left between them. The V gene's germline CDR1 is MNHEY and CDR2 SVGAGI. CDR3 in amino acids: CASSYSEGRTEAFF. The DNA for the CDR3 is TGTGCCAGCAGTTACTCGGAAGGGAGGACTGAAGCTTTCTTT.

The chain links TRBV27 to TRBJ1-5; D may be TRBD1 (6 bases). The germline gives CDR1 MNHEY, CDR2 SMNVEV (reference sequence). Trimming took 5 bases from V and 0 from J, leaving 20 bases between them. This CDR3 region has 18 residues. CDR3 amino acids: CASSKQIRGPNSNQPQHF. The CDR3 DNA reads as TGTGCCAGCAGTAAACAGATCAGGGGTCCAAATAGCAATCAGCCCCAGCATTTT.

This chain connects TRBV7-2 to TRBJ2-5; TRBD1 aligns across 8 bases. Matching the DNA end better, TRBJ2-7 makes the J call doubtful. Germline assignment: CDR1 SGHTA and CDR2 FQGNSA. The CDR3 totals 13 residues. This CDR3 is CASRGQVSYEQYF. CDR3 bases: TGTGCCAGCAGGGGACAGGTTTCCTACGAGCAGTACTTC.

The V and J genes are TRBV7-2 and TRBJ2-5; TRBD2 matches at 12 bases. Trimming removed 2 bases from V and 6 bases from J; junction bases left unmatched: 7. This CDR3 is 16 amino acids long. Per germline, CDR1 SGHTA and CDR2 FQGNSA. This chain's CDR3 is CASSLLAGGPPKTQYF. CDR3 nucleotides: TGTGCCAGCAGCTTACTAGCGGGAGGGCCTCCAAAGACCCAGTACTTC.

The CDR3 loop reads CASSYRGNTEAFF. CDR3 in DNA: TGTGCCAGCAGTTACAGGGGGAACACTGAAGCTTTCTTT. The chain uses TRBV28 and TRBJ1-1; 7 bases align to TRBD1. The CDR3 length is 13 residues. V shed 4 bases, J shed 1 base, and the junction held 0 bases outside the gene matches. CDR1 is MDHEN, CDR2 SYDVKM, per germline.

CDR3 in DNA: TGTGCCAGCAGCTTGTTAGGCGGGAACGCGAACACCGGGGAGCTGTTTTTT. It is translated as CASSLLGGNANTGELFF. This chain links TRBV7-2 with TRBJ2-2; TRBD2 might be the D (6 bases). Germline V gives CDR1 SGHTA, CDR2 FQGNSA. CDR3 size: 17 residues. The V end was cut by 3 bases, the J end by 0 bases, with 14 bases between.

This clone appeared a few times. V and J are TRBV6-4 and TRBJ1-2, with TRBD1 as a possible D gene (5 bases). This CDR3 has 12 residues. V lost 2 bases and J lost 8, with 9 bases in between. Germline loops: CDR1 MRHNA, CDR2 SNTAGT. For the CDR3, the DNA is TGTGCCAGCAGTGACGGACATCTGGGCTACACCTTC. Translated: CASSDGHLGYTF.

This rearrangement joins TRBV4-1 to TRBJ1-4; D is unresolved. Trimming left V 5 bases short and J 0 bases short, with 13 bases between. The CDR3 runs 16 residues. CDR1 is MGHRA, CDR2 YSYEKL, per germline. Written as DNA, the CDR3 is TGCGCCAGCAGCAATCCCAGTGGCTCAACTAATGAAAAACTGTTTTTT. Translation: CASSNPSGSTNEKLFF.

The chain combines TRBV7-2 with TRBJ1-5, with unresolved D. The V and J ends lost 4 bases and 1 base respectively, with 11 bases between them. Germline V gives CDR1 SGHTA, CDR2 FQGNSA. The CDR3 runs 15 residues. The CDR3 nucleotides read TGTGCCAGCAGCTCTTGGCATAGCAGCAATCAGCCCCAGCATTTT. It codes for CASSSWHSSNQPQHF.

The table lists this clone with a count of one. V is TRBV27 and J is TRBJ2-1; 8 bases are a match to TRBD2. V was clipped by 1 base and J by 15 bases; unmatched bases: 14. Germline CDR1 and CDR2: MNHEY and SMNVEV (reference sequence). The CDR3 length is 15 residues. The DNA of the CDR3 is TGTGCCAGCAGTTTATACCGGGAGGGGTCTTTCGAAATGTTCTTC. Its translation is CASSLYREGSFEMFF.

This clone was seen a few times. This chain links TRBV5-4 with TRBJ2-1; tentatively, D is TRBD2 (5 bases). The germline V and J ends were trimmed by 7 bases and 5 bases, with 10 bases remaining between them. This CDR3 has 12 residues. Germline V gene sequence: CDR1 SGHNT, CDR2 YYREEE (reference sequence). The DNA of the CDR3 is TGTGCCAGCCGGGGATTGAACAATGAGCAGTTCTTC. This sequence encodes CASRGLNNEQFF.

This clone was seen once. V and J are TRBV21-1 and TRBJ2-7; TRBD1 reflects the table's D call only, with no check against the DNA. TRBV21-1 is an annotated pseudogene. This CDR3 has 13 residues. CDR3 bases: TGTGCCAGCAGCAAAGAGGGGCTCCTCGAGCAGTACTTC. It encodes CASSKEGLLEQYF.

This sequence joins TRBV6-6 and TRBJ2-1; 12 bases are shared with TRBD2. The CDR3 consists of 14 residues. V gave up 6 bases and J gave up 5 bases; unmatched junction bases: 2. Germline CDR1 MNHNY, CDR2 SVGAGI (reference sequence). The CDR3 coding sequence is TGTGCCAGCAGGAGACTAGCGGGAGACAATGAGCAGTTCTTC. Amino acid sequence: CASRRLAGDNEQFF.

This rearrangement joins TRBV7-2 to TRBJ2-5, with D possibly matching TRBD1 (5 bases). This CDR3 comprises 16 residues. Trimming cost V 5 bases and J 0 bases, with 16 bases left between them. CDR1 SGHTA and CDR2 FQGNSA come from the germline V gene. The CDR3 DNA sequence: TGTGCCAGCAGCCACCCAGGACATCCGTACCAAGAGACCCAGTACTTC. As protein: CASSHPGHPYQETQYF.

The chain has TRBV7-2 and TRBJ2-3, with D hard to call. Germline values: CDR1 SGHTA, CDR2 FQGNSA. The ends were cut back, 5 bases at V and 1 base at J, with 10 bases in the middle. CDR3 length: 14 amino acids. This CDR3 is CASSPLGRTDTQYF. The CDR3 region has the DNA TGTGCCAGCAGCCCCCTGGGCCGCACAGATACGCAGTATTTT.

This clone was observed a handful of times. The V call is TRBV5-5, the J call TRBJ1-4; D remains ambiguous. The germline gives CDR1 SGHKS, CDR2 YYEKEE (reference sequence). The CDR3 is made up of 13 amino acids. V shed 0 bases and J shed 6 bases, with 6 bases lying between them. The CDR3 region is CASSLDGYEKLFF. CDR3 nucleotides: TGTGCCAGCAGCTTGGACGGGTATGAAAAACTGTTTTTT.

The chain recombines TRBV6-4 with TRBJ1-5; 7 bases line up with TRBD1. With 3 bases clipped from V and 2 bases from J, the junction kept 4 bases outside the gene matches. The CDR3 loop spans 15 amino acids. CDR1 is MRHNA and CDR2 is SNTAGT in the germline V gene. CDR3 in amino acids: CASSESTGGNQPQHF. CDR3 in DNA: TGTGCCAGCAGTGAGTCCACAGGGGGCAATCAGCCCCAGCATTTT.

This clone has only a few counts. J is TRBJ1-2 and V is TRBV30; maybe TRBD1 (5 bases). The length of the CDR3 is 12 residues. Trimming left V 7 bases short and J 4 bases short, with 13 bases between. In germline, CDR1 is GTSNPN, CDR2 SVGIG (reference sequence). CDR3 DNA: TGTGCCTTAACCAGGGACTTCTATGGCTACACCTTC. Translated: CALTRDFYGYTF.

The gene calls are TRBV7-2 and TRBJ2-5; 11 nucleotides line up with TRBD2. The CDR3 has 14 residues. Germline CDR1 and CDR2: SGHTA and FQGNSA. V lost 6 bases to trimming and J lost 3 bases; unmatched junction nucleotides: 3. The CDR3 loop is CASSSGLAEETQYF. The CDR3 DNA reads TGTGCCAGCAGTTCGGGACTAGCGGAAGAGACCCAGTACTTC.

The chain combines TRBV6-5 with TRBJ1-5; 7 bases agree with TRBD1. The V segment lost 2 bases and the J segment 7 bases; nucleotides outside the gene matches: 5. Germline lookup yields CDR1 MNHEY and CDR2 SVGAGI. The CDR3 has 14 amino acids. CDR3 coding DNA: TGTGCCAGCAGTTACGAGAGGGGGCGACAGCCCCAGCATTTT. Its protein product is CASSYERGRQPQHF.

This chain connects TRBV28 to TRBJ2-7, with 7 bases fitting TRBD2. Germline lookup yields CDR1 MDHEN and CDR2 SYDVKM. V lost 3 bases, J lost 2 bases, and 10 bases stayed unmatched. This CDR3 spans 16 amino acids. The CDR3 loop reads CASSLGLAATTYEQYF. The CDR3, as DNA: TGTGCCAGCAGTTTGGGGCTAGCGGCTACTACCTACGAGCAGTACTTC. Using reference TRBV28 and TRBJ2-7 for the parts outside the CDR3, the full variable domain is DVKVTQSSRYLVKRTGEKVFLECVQDMDHENMFWYRQDPGLGLRLIYFSYDVKMKEKGDIPEGYSVSREKKERFSLILESASTNQTSMYLCASSLGLAATTYEQYFGPGTRLTVT.